A selection of T cell receptor beta chains follows, all from one sample in a study of control samples from healthy donors and cancer patients. Generated by immunoSEQ multiplex PCR, the TCRdb table keeps only in-frame clones and is missing some. Among about 100,000 clones, over 85% were seen once, and the ten largest hold less than 3.5%. The source material was blood. These receptors originate from a human donor in good health. The donor label of this sample is uncertain. CDR3s include the opening cysteine and the closing phenylalanine or tryptophan. The D gene is left open where the match is weak. The size of a clone is reported for some rows only, either as once, few or many, or as a class for expanded clones.

size	V	D	J	DNA	CDR3
-	TRBV6-2/TRBV6-3	TRBD1	TRBJ2-2	TGTGCCAGCAGTTACATTACAGGGGGCACCGGGGAGCTGTTTTTT	CASSYITGGTGELFF
-	TRBV3-1/TRBV3-2	-	TRBJ1-5	TGTGCCAGCAGCCCAGGGACCGATCAGCCCCAGCATTTT	CASSPGTDQPQHF
-	TRBV15	-	TRBJ2-5	TGTGCCACCAGTTACTTTCAGGGTGGGCAAGAGACCCAGTACTTC	CATSYFQGGQETQYF
-	TRBV11-2	-	TRBJ1-1	TGTGCCAGCAGCCAAGGGACGGTGAACACTGAAGCTTTCTTT	CASSQGTVNTEAFF
-	TRBV19	-	TRBJ1-1	TGTGCCAGTAGTCAGGCCTGGGGGAACACTGAAGCTTTCTTT	CASSQAWGNTEAFF
once	TRBV5-6	-	TRBJ2-1	TGTGCCAGCAGCCTGGAAGGACGCAGCTCCTACAATGAGCAGTTCTTC	CASSLEGRSSYNEQFF
-	TRBV6-5	-	TRBJ2-6	TGTGCCACCGCCCTTGGACCCTCTGGGGCCAACGTCCTGACTTTC	CATALGPSGANVLTF
once	TRBV10-3	-	TRBJ1-1	TGTGCCATCAGTGAGTCAGGTTGGAACACTGAAGCTTTCTTT	CAISESGWNTEAFF
-	TRBV24-1	-	TRBJ2-7	TGTGCCACCGGAACAGGTCAACTTTCCTACGAGCAGTACTTC	CATGTGQLSYEQYF
-	TRBV19	-	TRBJ1-5	TGTGCCAGTAGTGTCGACGGTGGGAGCAATCAGCCCCAGCATTTT	CASSVDGGSNQPQHF
-	TRBV4-3	-	TRBJ1-6	TGCGCCAGCAGCCAAGATAGGACCCTTCTAAATTCACCCCTCCACTTT	CASSQDRTLLNSPLHF
-	TRBV6-6	-	TRBJ2-7	TGTGCCAGCACAACCGGGACTTACTCCTACGAGCAGTACTTC	CASTTGTYSYEQYF
-	TRBV3-1/TRBV3-2	-	TRBJ1-2	TGTGCCAGCAGCCAAGATCTCAACTATGGCTACACCTTC	CASSQDLNYGYTF
-	TRBV19	TRBD1	TRBJ2-6	TGTGCCAGTAGTATAGTTCGGGACAGCCTATTCTCTGGGGCCAACGTCCTGACTTTC	CASSIVRDSLFSGANVLTF